The 18 T cell receptor beta chains in this list originate from one sample, sequenced in a study of cytomegalovirus exposure and HLA in healthy donors. Some clones are missing from TCRdb's copy, which holds only in-frame ones; the method was immunoSEQ multiplex PCR. The data hold about 240,000 clones, with more than 75% observed a single time. Input material: PBMCs. The receptors here all came from a man aged 18-30 years in good health and CMV-seronegative.

The J gene is TRBJ2-7, the V gene TRBV10-2; 13 nucleotides match TRBD2. This CDR3 contains 15 residues. V lost 7 bases to trimming and J lost 2 bases; unmatched junction nucleotides: 5. Germline lookup yields CDR1 WSHSY and CDR2 SAAADI. DNA of the CDR3: TGCGCCAGCATCGGACTAGCGGGGGAGACCTACGAGCAGTACTTC. Translation: CASIGLAGETYEQYF.

This chain uses TRBV29-1 with TRBJ2-1, with D hard to call. Germline CDR1 SQVTM, CDR2 ANQGSEA. The CDR3 length is 15 residues. V was shortened by 1 base and J by 9 bases, with 19 bases between the two germline ends. The CDR3 DNA is TGCAGCGTTGAAGTCATCGCCGACTTGCTGGGTGAGCAGTTCTTC. It encodes CSVEVIADLLGEQFF.

This chain joins TRBV7-8 and TRBJ2-2; the match to TRBD1 covers 7 bases. J gave up 6 bases and V 5 bases, and 15 bases lay outside the gene matches. The CDR3 consists of 17 residues. In germline, CDR1 is SGHVS, CDR2 FQNEAQ. The CDR3 reads CASSPRGDRVWAGELFF. In nucleotides, the CDR3 is TGTGCCAGCAGCCCCAGGGGAGACAGGGTATGGGCCGGGGAGCTGTTTTTT. The variable domain in full, with the rest retrieved from reference TRBV7-8 and TRBJ2-2, is GAGVSQSPRYKVAKRGQDVALRCDPISGHVSLFWYQQALGQGPEFLTYFQNEAQLDKSGLPSDRFFAERPEGSVSTLKIQRTQQEDSAVYLCASSPRGDRVWAGELFFGEGSRLTVL.

V usage is TRBV29-1 and J usage is TRBJ2-7; 7 nucleotides line up with TRBD1. The junction had 13 bases not matched to a gene; V was cut back by 7 bases and J by 7 bases. Per the germline V gene, CDR1 is SQVTM and CDR2 is ANQGSEA. The length of the CDR3 is 13 residues. In nucleotides, the CDR3 is TGCAGCGCCCTCGGCGGACAGGCAGTGGAGCAGTACTTC. Translating it yields CSALGGQAVEQYF.

The chain couples TRBV2 to TRBJ2-7, with 14 bases fitting TRBD2. The CDR3 covers 13 residues. The J segment lost 7 bases and the V segment lost 9 bases, leaving 5 bases of the junction unmatched. Germline CDR1 reads SNHLY; CDR2 reads FYNNEI. This chain's CDR3 is CASGGLAGEEQYF. The CDR3 DNA reads TGTGCCAGTGGGGGACTAGCGGGAGAGGAGCAGTACTTC.

The rearrangement uses TRBV7-9 and TRBJ2-1, with 11 bases fitting TRBD2. Losses at the gene ends were 4 bases for V and 4 bases for J; bases not matched to a gene: 6. The germline CDR1 and CDR2 sequences are SEHNR and FQNEAQ (reference sequence). The CDR3 spans 16 residues. The chain's CDR3 is CASSSGVAGGYNEQFF. The DNA of the CDR3 is TGTGCCAGCAGCTCAGGGGTAGCGGGAGGGTACAATGAGCAGTTCTTC.

The rearrangement joins TRBV18 to TRBJ2-7; 11 positions agree with TRBD1. V lost 3 bases and J lost 4; bases outside the gene matches: 8. In germline, CDR1 is KGHSH, CDR2 LQKENI. The CDR3 length is 16 residues. The CDR3 loop reads CASSPTSGTGGYEQYF. The CDR3 DNA is TGTGCCAGCTCACCTACCAGCGGGACAGGGGGGTACGAGCAGTACTTC.

The V call is TRBV7-9, the J call TRBJ2-1; TRBD1 matches at 9 bases. The V gene's germline CDR1 is SEHNR and CDR2 FQNEAQ (reference sequence). The V gene end was trimmed by 5 bases and the J gene end by 4 bases; junction bases not matched to a gene: 6. The CDR3 has 15 residues. The CDR3 DNA reads as TGTGCCAGCAGCGTGGGACAGGGAGCGTACAATGAGCAGTTCTTC. Its protein product is CASSVGQGAYNEQFF.

The chain employs TRBV10-1 and TRBJ2-7; TRBD1 aligns across 10 bases. Germline values: CDR1 WNHNN, CDR2 SYGVQD (reference sequence). Unmatched junction bases numbered 4, after V lost 4 bases and J lost 1 base. This CDR3 has 15 amino acids. Written as DNA, the CDR3 is TGCGCCAGCAGTGCCGGGACAGGGGTATCCTACGAGCAGTACTTC. Translating it yields CASSAGTGVSYEQYF.

The V call is TRBV27, the J call TRBJ2-2, with D possibly being TRBD2 (6 bases). The V and J ends lost 2 bases and 1 base respectively, with 11 bases between them. The V gene's germline CDR1 is MNHEY and CDR2 SMNVEV (reference sequence). The CDR3 is made up of 16 amino acids. CDR3 bases: TGTGCCAGCAGTTTAGCCGGGACTTTGAACACCGGGGAGCTGTTTTTT. This codes for CASSLAGTLNTGELFF.

The V and J genes are TRBV4-3 and TRBJ1-1, with D possibly matching TRBD1 (5 bases). Germline V gene sequence: CDR1 LGHNA, CDR2 YSLEER. V lost 1 base to trimming and J lost 3 bases, with 6 bases between them. The length of the CDR3 is 13 residues. The CDR3: CASSQGQYTEAFF. The CDR3 coding sequence is TGCGCCAGCAGCCAAGGACAGTACACTGAAGCTTTCTTT.

The V call is TRBV19, the J call TRBJ1-6; D is ambiguous. CDR1 is LNHDA and CDR2 is SQIVND in the germline V gene (reference sequence). CDR3 length equals 13 residues. V gave up 4 bases and J gave up 9 bases, with 10 bases separating them. The CDR3 DNA sequence: TGTGCCAGTAGTAGACCGGGATTTTCACCCCTCCACTTT. It encodes CASSRPGFSPLHF. Based on the CDR3 plus reference TRBV19 and TRBJ1-6, the full variable domain is DGGITQSPKYLFRKEGQNVTLSCEQNLNHDAMYWYRQDPGQGLRLIYYSQIVNDFQKGDIAEGYSVSREKKESFPLTVTSAQKNPTAFYLCASSRPGFSPLHFGNGTRLTVT.

The chain couples TRBV4-1 to TRBJ2-5; D is possibly TRBD1 (6 bases). Germline CDR1 MGHRA, CDR2 YSYEKL. The length of the CDR3 is 14 residues. V lost 0 bases and J 7 bases, leaving 12 bases between the germline ends. The CDR3 DNA is TGCGCCAGCAGCCAAGAACCAGGGGCCTGGACCCAGTACTTC. This sequence encodes CASSQEPGAWTQYF.

A word on this clone: Other nucleotide sequences from this sample produce the same CDR3. The J gene is TRBJ1-1, the V gene TRBV18; possibly TRBD1 for D (5 bases). The ends were cut back, 3 bases at V and 5 bases at J, with 16 bases in the middle. The germline gives CDR1 KGHSH, CDR2 LQKENI. The CDR3 is 15 residues long. CDR3 bases: TGTGCCAGCTCACCCCTGACTGGGGGGGAAACTGAAGCTTTCTTT. Protein sequence: CASSPLTGGETEAFF.

This clone is a singleton in its sample. This chain uses TRBV14 with TRBJ1-4; D gene uncertain. The germline V gene has CDR1 SGHDN and CDR2 FVKESK. The CDR3 spans 13 residues. The germline V and J ends were trimmed by 4 bases and 8 bases, with 11 bases remaining between them. The CDR3 sequence: CASSLWADEKLFF. The CDR3 nucleotides read TGTGCCAGCAGCCTGTGGGCAGACGAAAAACTGTTTTTT. Variable domain in full (rest from reference TRBV14 and TRBJ1-4): EAGVTQFPSHSVIEKGQTVTLRCDPISGHDNLYWYRRVMGKEIKFLLHFVKESKQDESGMPNNRFLAERTGGTYSTLKVQPAELEDSGVYFCASSLWADEKLFFGSGTQLSVL.

The V gene is TRBV27, the J gene TRBJ1-2; possible D gene TRBD1, 6 bases. V was cut by 3 bases and J by 8 bases, with 22 bases left in between. The germline V gene has CDR1 MNHEY and CDR2 SMNVEV (reference sequence). The CDR3 sequence is 16 residues long. The CDR3 is CASSFGGQWGTWGYTF. The CDR3 DNA reads TGTGCCAGCAGTTTCGGTGGACAGTGGGGTACTTGGGGCTACACCTTC.

The chain carries TRBV5-4 and TRBJ2-1; D is possibly TRBD2 (5 bases). Between the trimmed V and J ends, which lost 0 bases and 7 bases, there was a span of 11 bases. The CDR3 runs 14 residues. From germline, CDR1 is SGHNT and CDR2 YYREEE (reference sequence). The CDR3 DNA reads TGTGCCAGCAGCTTGGTCGGGGTGGGGAATGAGCAGTTCTTC. Encoded protein: CASSLVGVGNEQFF.

This chain connects TRBV7-8 to TRBJ2-5, with 7 bases fitting TRBD1. From germline, CDR1 is SGHVS and CDR2 FQNEAQ. The CDR3 is 15 residues long. Trimming at V came to 6 bases and at J to 1 base, leaving 8 bases not matched to a gene. CDR3 sequence (DNA): TGTGCCAGCAGGGAAACGGGACAGACCCAAGAGACCCAGTACTTC. Translation: CASRETGQTQETQYF.